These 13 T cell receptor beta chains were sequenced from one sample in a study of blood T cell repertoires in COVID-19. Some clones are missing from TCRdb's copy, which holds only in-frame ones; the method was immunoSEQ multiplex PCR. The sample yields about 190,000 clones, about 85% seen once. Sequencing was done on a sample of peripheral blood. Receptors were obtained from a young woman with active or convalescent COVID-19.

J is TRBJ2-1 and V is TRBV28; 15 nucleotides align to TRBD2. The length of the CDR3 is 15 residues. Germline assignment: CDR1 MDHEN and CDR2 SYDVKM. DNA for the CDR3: TGTGTCACGGGCTTGGGACTAGCGGGAGGCCATGAGCAGTTCTTC. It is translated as CVTGLGLAGGHEQFF.

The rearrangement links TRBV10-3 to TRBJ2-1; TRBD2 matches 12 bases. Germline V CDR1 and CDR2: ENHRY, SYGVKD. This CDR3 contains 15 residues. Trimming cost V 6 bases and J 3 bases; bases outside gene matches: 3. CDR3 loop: CAISLAGGRYNEQFF. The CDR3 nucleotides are TGTGCCATCAGCCTAGCGGGAGGGCGCTACAATGAGCAGTTCTTC.

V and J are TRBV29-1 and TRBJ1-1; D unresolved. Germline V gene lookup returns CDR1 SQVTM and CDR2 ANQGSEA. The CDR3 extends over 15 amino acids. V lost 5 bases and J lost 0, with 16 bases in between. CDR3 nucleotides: TGCAGCGTTAGTAACGCAGAATTCTTGAACACTGAAGCTTTCTTT. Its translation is CSVSNAEFLNTEAFF.

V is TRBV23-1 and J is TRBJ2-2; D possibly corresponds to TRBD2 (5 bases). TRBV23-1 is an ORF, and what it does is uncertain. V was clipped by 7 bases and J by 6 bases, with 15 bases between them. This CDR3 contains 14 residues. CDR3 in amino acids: CASTRPDCPGELFF. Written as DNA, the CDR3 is TGCGCCAGCACCCGCCCGGACTGCCCCGGGGAGCTGTTTTTT.

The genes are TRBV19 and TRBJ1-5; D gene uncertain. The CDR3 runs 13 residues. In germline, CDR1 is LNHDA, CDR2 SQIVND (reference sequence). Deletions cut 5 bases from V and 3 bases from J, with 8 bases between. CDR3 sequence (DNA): TGTGCCAGTAGTCTAGGGCACAATCAGCCCCAGCATTTT. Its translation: CASSLGHNQPQHF.

CDR3 residues: CASRDRGRNTGELFF. In DNA form, the CDR3 reads TGTGCCAGCAGGGACAGGGGGCGGAACACCGGGGAGCTGTTTTTT. The V gene is TRBV28, the J gene TRBJ2-2; 11 bases are shared with TRBD1. The CDR3 contains 15 residues. J was trimmed by 1 base and V by 6 bases; bases with no gene match: 1. Germline CDR1 and CDR2: MDHEN and SYDVKM. Looking up the rest from reference TRBV28 and TRBJ2-2 gives the full variable domain: DVKVTQSSRYLVKRTGEKVFLECVQDMDHENMFWYRQDPGLGLRLIYFSYDVKMKEKGDIPEGYSVSREKKERFSLILESASTNQTSMYLCASRDRGRNTGELFFGEGSRLTVL.

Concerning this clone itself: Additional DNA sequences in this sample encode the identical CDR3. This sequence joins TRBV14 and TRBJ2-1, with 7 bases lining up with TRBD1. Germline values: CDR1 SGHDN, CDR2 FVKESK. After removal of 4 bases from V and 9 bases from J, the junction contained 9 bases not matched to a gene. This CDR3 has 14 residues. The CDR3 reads CASSPGTVRGEQFF. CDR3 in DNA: TGTGCCAGCAGCCCCGGGACAGTTAGAGGTGAGCAGTTCTTC.

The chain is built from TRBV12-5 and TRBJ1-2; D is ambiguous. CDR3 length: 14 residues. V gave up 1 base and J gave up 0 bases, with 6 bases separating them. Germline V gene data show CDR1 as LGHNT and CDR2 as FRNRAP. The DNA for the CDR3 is TGTGCTAGTGGTTTGGCCGGAGCTAACTATGGCTACACCTTC. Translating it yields CASGLAGANYGYTF. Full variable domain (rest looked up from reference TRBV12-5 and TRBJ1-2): DARVTQTPRHKVTEMGQEVTMRCQPILGHNTVFWYRQTMMQGLELLAYFRNRAPLDDSGMPKDRFSAEMPDATLATLKIQPSEPRDSAVYFCASGLAGANYGYTFGSGTRLTVV.

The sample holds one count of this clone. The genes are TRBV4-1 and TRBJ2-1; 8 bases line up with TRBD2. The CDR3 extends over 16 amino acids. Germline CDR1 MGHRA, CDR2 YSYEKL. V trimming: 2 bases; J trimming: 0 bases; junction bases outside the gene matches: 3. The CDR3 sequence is CASSQLGLASYNEQFF. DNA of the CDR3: TGCGCCAGCAGCCAATTAGGACTAGCCTCCTACAATGAGCAGTTCTTC.

This chain's CDR3 is CASSQGRAGQGVDGYTF. The CDR3 bases are TGCGCCAGCAGCCAAGGACGAGCGGGACAGGGGGTGGATGGCTACACCTTC. The J gene is TRBJ1-2, the V gene TRBV4-1; the match to TRBD1 covers 11 bases. Germline V gene lookup returns CDR1 MGHRA and CDR2 YSYEKL. This CDR3 contains 17 residues. V lost 1 base and J lost 6; bases outside the gene matches: 10.

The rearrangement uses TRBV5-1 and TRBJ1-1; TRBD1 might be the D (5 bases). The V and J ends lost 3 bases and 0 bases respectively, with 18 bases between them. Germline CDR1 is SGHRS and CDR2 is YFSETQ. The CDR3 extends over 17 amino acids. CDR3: CASSWGWAGRMNTEAFF. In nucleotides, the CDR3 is TGCGCCAGCAGCTGGGGGTGGGCTGGGAGGATGAACACTGAAGCTTTCTTT.

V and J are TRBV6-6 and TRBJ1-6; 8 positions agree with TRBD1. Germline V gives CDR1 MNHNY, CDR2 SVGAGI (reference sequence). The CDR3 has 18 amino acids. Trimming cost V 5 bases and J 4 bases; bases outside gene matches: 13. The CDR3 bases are TGTGCCAGCAGTCCACGGACAGGGTTAGGCTATTATAATTCACCCCTCCACTTT. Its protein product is CASSPRTGLGYYNSPLHF.

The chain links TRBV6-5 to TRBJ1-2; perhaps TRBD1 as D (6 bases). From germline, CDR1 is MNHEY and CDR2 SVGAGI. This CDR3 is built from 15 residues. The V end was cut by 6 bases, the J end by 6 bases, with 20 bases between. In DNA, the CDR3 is TGTGCCAGCAGCTCCGACAGGTGGCCAGGCGATGGCTACACCTTC. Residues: CASSSDRWPGDGYTF.